Listed here are 29 T cell receptor beta chains from one sample, sequenced in a study of cytomegalovirus exposure and HLA in healthy donors. The PCR contained 60 Vbeta and 13 Jbeta primers. TCRdb's table, derived via immunoSEQ multiplex PCR, lists solely in-frame clones and lacks some. The data show some 86,000 clones, around 75% seen once. The sequencing input was PBMCs. These receptors originate from a woman in her thirties or forties in good health and CMV-seropositive.

This chain connects TRBV28 to TRBJ2-7, with 10 bases aligning to TRBD1. CDR1 MDHEN and CDR2 SYDVKM come from the germline V gene. The CDR3 length is 15 residues. V trimming: 5 bases; J trimming: 6 bases; junction bases outside the gene matches: 10. This chain's CDR3 is CASSPGTGVGTEQYF. The CDR3 nucleotides are TGTGCCAGCAGTCCCGGGACAGGGGTAGGGACCGAGCAGTACTTC.

The rearrangement links TRBV4-2 to TRBJ1-4, with TRBD1 identical over 7 bases. J was trimmed by 7 bases and V by 3 bases; bases with no gene match: 5. The CDR3 length is 14 residues. Germline V gene sequence: CDR1 LGHNA, CDR2 YNFKEQ. CDR3 bases: TGTGCCAGCAGCCAGGGACAGCAGGGTGAAAAACTGTTTTTT. Translated, it gives CASSQGQQGEKLFF.

V usage is TRBV28 and J usage is TRBJ2-6; maybe TRBD1 (6 bases). Germline values: CDR1 MDHEN, CDR2 SYDVKM. The CDR3 covers 21 residues. V lost 5 bases and J 0 bases, leaving 26 bases between the germline ends. As DNA, the CDR3 is TGTGCCAGCAGTCCTCACGGCGTACAGGGCGTTACCTTCTCTGGGGCCAACGTCCTGACTTTC. It specifies CASSPHGVQGVTFSGANVLTF.

The gene calls are TRBV27 and TRBJ2-5; TRBD2 matches at 10 bases. Germline V gene data show CDR1 as MNHEY and CDR2 as SMNVEV (reference sequence). The CDR3 sequence is 16 residues long. The J segment lost 3 bases and the V segment lost 6 bases, leaving 10 bases of the junction unmatched. CDR3: CASSSTLSGGKETQYF. The CDR3 DNA is TGTGCCAGCAGCTCAACCCTTAGCGGGGGGAAAGAGACCCAGTACTTC.

The V call is TRBV27, the J call TRBJ2-1; 7 bases line up with TRBD2. Germline V lookup: CDR1 MNHEY, CDR2 SMNVEV (reference sequence). The CDR3 runs to 17 residues. J was trimmed by 1 base and V by 2 bases; bases with no gene match: 8. The CDR3 nucleotides read TGTGCCAGCAGTTTACTTGGGACTACCGGTTCCTACAATGAGCAGTTCTTC. Translation: CASSLLGTTGSYNEQFF.

Comment on this clone: Other DNA sequences in this sample translate to the same CDR3. The chain recombines TRBV28 with TRBJ1-2; D uncertain. Trimming cost V 4 bases and J 5 bases, with 5 bases left between them. There are 11 residues in the CDR3. CDR1 MDHEN and CDR2 SYDVKM come from the germline V gene. The CDR3 DNA follows: TGTGCCAGCAGTTCAGGATATGGCTACACCTTC. Translation gives CASSSGYGYTF.

The chain has TRBV28 and TRBJ2-3; D remains ambiguous. The CDR3 has 14 amino acids. Trimming left V 3 bases short and J 4 bases short, with 11 bases between. CDR1 is MDHEN and CDR2 is SYDVKM in the germline V gene. The CDR3 DNA reads TGTGCCAGCAGTTTGTCGCGCCTCGCAGATACGCAGTATTTT. This sequence encodes CASSLSRLADTQYF.

The chain combines TRBV27 with TRBJ2-1; D unresolved. V lost 1 base to trimming and J lost 6 bases, with 7 bases between them. Germline CDR1 is MNHEY and CDR2 is SMNVEV (reference sequence). The CDR3 consists of 13 residues. CDR3 in amino acids: CASSLFHFNEQFF. For the CDR3, the DNA is TGTGCCAGCAGTTTATTCCACTTCAATGAGCAGTTCTTC.

The J gene is TRBJ2-5, the V gene TRBV5-4; TRBD2 agrees at 7 bases. Germline values: CDR1 SGHNT, CDR2 YYREEE (reference sequence). The trim removed 3 bases at V and 2 bases at J, leaving 4 bases unmatched. The CDR3 runs to 14 residues. The CDR3 DNA reads TGTGCCAGCAGCTCCCGGGACTATCAAGAGACCCAGTACTTC. This encodes CASSSRDYQETQYF.

V and J are TRBV19 and TRBJ2-2, with D maybe TRBD1 (6 bases). Deletions cut 4 bases from V and 6 bases from J, with 12 bases between. Germline V gives CDR1 LNHDA, CDR2 SQIVND (reference sequence). This CDR3 is built from 14 residues. The chain's CDR3 is CASSKQGFAGELFF. CDR3 sequence (DNA): TGTGCCAGTAGTAAACAGGGTTTTGCCGGGGAGCTGTTTTTT. Variable domain in full (rest from reference TRBV19 and TRBJ2-2): DGGITQSPKYLFRKEGQNVTLSCEQNLNHDAMYWYRQDPGQGLRLIYYSQIVNDFQKGDIAEGYSVSREKKESFPLTVTSAQKNPTAFYLCASSKQGFAGELFFGEGSRLTVL.

The count of this clone is one. The J gene is TRBJ2-1, the V gene TRBV27; D perhaps matches TRBD1 (5 bases). Per the germline V gene, CDR1 is MNHEY and CDR2 is SMNVEV (reference sequence). The CDR3 contains 13 residues. V was clipped by 3 bases and J by 9 bases, with 12 bases between them. CDR3 nucleotides: TGTGCCAGCAGTTTTTTTCAGGGTACTGAGCAGTTCTTC. This gives the protein CASSFFQGTEQFF.

Here the CDR3 reads CASSLGLVLGHNEQFF. The CDR3 DNA reads TGTGCCAGCAGCTTAGGCCTAGTGCTAGGTCACAATGAGCAGTTCTTC. This rearrangement joins TRBV13 to TRBJ2-1; D is undetermined. With 0 bases removed from V and 5 bases from J, the gap between germline ends came to 14 bases. The CDR3 contains 16 residues. The germline V gene encodes CDR1 PRHDT and CDR2 FYEKMQ (reference sequence).

The genes are TRBV19 and TRBJ1-5, with D tentatively TRBD1 (5 bases). Trimming cost V 4 bases and J 5 bases, with 9 bases left between them. CDR1 and CDR2 from the germline V gene are LNHDA and SQIVND (reference sequence). The CDR3 covers 13 residues. The CDR3 loop is CASSTRGDQPQHF. DNA of the CDR3: TGTGCCAGTAGTACTAGGGGTGATCAGCCCCAGCATTTT.

In this sample, this clone turned up a few times. CDR3 bases: TGTGCCAGCAGTGCCGACAGGGGTGGGATGAACACTGAAGCTTTCTTT. Its protein is CASSADRGGMNTEAFF. The J gene is TRBJ1-1, the V gene TRBV6-1; 8 bases align to TRBD1. Per germline, CDR1 MNHNS and CDR2 SASEGT. The CDR3 is 16 residues long. The J segment lost 0 bases and the V segment lost 4 bases, leaving 7 bases of the junction unmatched.

The V and J genes are TRBV21-1 and TRBJ1-3; no DNA check was done on the table's D call, TRBD1. TRBV21-1 is classified as a pseudogene. The CDR3 spans 19 residues. As DNA, the CDR3 is TGTGCCAGCAGCGTTAAACGGGGGGGACAGGGAGCCTCTGGAAACACCATATATTTT. Amino acids: CASSVKRGGQGASGNTIYF.

The V call is TRBV30, the J call TRBJ1-2, with TRBD1 matching over 7 bases. With 0 bases clipped from V and 3 bases from J, the junction kept 7 bases outside the gene matches. This CDR3 has 15 residues. The germline V gene has CDR1 GTSNPN and CDR2 SVGIG (reference sequence). Written as DNA, the CDR3 is TGTGCCTGGAGTGTACCCGCGGACAGGTACTATGGCTACACCTTC. Translation: CAWSVPADRYYGYTF. The full variable domain, completed using reference TRBV30 and TRBJ1-2, is SQTIHQWPATLVQPVGSPLSLECTVEGTSNPNLYWYRQAAGRGLQLLFYSVGIGQISSEVPQNLSASRPQDRQFILSSKKLLLSDSGFYLCAWSVPADRYYGYTFGSGTRLTVV.

The J gene is TRBJ2-7, the V gene TRBV18, with D perhaps TRBD1 (6 bases). V was cut by 6 bases and J by 0 bases, with 18 bases left in between. CDR1 KGHSH and CDR2 LQKENI come from the germline V gene. CDR3 size: 16 residues. The CDR3 sequence is CASSPRPDSISYEQYF. In nucleotides, the CDR3 is TGTGCCAGCTCTCCAAGACCGGACAGCATCTCCTACGAGCAGTACTTC.

The V call is TRBV7-2, the J call TRBJ2-4; the D is unclear. V was trimmed by 2 bases and J by 0 bases, leaving 11 bases between them. Germline CDR1 SGHTA, CDR2 FQGNSA. The CDR3 is 16 amino acids. DNA for the CDR3: TGTGCCAGCAGCTTACCCCTGAGTTCAGCCAAAAACATTCAGTACTTC. Protein: CASSLPLSSAKNIQYF.

The chain carries TRBV4-2 and TRBJ2-4; D perhaps matches TRBD2 (5 bases). Trimming removed 3 bases from V and 6 bases from J, with 18 bases in between. Germline CDR1 LGHNA, CDR2 YNFKEQ. The CDR3 runs to 16 residues. The CDR3 spells CASSHPSGEQRNIQYF. The CDR3 region has the DNA TGTGCCAGCAGCCACCCGAGTGGGGAGCAAAGAAACATTCAGTACTTC.

The chain combines TRBV5-6 with TRBJ2-7, with 8 bases fitting TRBD1. V shed 4 bases and J 6 bases; nucleotides not matched to a gene: 3. Germline V lookup: CDR1 SGHDT, CDR2 YYEEEE. The CDR3 extends over 12 amino acids. The CDR3 DNA is TGTGCCAGCAGCCCCGACAGGGGCGAGCAGTACTTC. As protein: CASSPDRGEQYF. Filled out from reference TRBV5-6 and TRBJ2-7, the complete variable domain reads DAGVTQSPTHLIKTRGQQVTLRCSPKSGHDTVSWYQQALGQGPQFIFQYYEEEERQRGNFPDRFSGHQFPNYSSELNVNALLLGDSALYLCASSPDRGEQYFGPGTRLTVT.

Of note for this clone: At one boundary the junction diverges from the germline segment, which might be a read error. The chain uses TRBV14 and TRBJ2-1; TRBD1 matches at 9 bases. CDR3 length equals 15 residues. Germline CDR1 SGHDN, CDR2 FVKESK. The CDR3 here is CASSPDRGLVNVQFF. The CDR3 DNA sequence: TGTGCCAGCAGCCCGGACAGGGGACTGGTCAATGTGCAGTTCTTC.

The J gene is TRBJ2-2, the V gene TRBV4-1; 10 positions agree with TRBD2. The length of the CDR3 is 17 residues. The germline CDR1 and CDR2 sequences are MGHRA and YSYEKL. The V and J ends lost 0 bases and 5 bases, in that order; junction bases with no gene match: 6. The CDR3 region has the DNA TGCGCCAGCAGCCAAGAAGGGGGACTAGCGCCAACCGGGGAGCTGTTTTTT. Residues: CASSQEGGLAPTGELFF.

The V call is TRBV7-6, the J call TRBJ1-3; 7 bases line up with TRBD1. CDR3 length equals 14 residues. The V segment lost 5 bases and the J segment 7 bases; nucleotides outside the gene matches: 8. CDR1 is SGHVS and CDR2 is FNYEAQ in the germline V gene. The CDR3 here is CASSPTGYRNTIYF. The CDR3 coding sequence is TGTGCCAGCAGCCCGACAGGGTATAGGAACACCATATATTTT.

This clone came up once. The V and J genes are TRBV2 and TRBJ1-5; a possible D gene is TRBD1 (5 bases). V was shortened by 7 bases and J by 2 bases, with 21 bases between the two germline ends. The CDR3 extends over 17 amino acids. Germline V CDR1 and CDR2: SNHLY, FYNNEI. This chain's CDR3 is CASTERVSGVGNQPQHF. DNA of the CDR3: TGTGCCAGCACCGAGCGAGTTTCGGGGGTCGGCAATCAGCCCCAGCATTTT.

This chain connects TRBV18 to TRBJ1-2; D is unclear. CDR3 length: 13 amino acids. The germline gives CDR1 KGHSH, CDR2 LQKENI. V was pared by 6 bases and J by 2 bases, with 10 bases between. The CDR3 DNA sequence: TGTGCCAGCTCTACGGGGTTGAACTATGGCTACACCTTC. It yields the protein CASSTGLNYGYTF.

Only one count was recorded for this clone. The V gene is TRBV28, the J gene TRBJ1-2, with a weak D call TRBD1 (6 bases). The CDR3 is made up of 14 amino acids. Germline-derived CDR1 and CDR2 are MDHEN and SYDVKM. V was trimmed by 6 bases and J by 8 bases, leaving 19 bases between them. DNA of the CDR3: TGTGCCAGCAGAGGGGGAGTCGGGGTGGGGGGCTACACCTTC. Translating it yields CASRGGVGVGGYTF.

Written as DNA, the CDR3 is TGCGCCAGCAGCCGGATGGGACAGTTAACAGATACGCAGTATTTT. This gives the protein CASSRMGQLTDTQYF. The chain combines TRBV5-1 with TRBJ2-3; 7 bases fit TRBD1. The CDR3 is 15 residues long. Germline loops: CDR1 SGHRS, CDR2 YFSETQ. V dropped 4 bases and J dropped 3; count of bases not matched to a gene: 8.

This clone was counted once. The chain combines TRBV4-1 with TRBJ2-3; a possible D gene is TRBD2 (5 bases). Per the germline V gene, CDR1 is MGHRA and CDR2 is YSYEKL. The CDR3 runs 15 residues. The germline V and J ends were trimmed by 1 base and 4 bases, with 12 bases remaining between them. In DNA, the CDR3 is TGCGCCAGCAGCCAAGGTTTCGGGATGCCAGATACGCAGTATTTT. It specifies CASSQGFGMPDTQYF.

V is TRBV25-1 and J is TRBJ1-2; D perhaps matches TRBD1 (5 bases). The CDR3 has 15 residues. V shed 0 bases and J shed 6 bases, with 14 bases lying between them. Germline loops: CDR1 MGHDK, CDR2 SYGVNS. CDR3 region: CASSEYRTGGDGYTF. CDR3 DNA: TGTGCCAGCAGTGAATATCGGACGGGGGGGGATGGCTACACCTTC.